Each of the 22 T cell receptor beta chains below was sequenced from the same sample in a study of cytomegalovirus exposure and HLA in healthy donors. PCR primers comprised 60 Vbeta and 13 Jbeta primers. Repertoires were generated with immunoSEQ multiplex PCR, while TCRdb's copy carries only in-frame clones and drops some. The table has some 130,000 clones, 73% seen once. Sequences were obtained from PBMCs. The receptors originated from a woman between 40 and 50 years old in good health and CMV-seronegative.

This clone was recorded once. The chain carries TRBV7-2 and TRBJ1-5; the match to TRBD1 covers 9 bases. Germline lookup yields CDR1 SGHTA and CDR2 FQGNSA. The CDR3 length is 15 residues. V lost 3 bases, J lost 4 bases, and 4 bases stayed unmatched. The CDR3 sequence: CASSFGTGKNQPQHF. The DNA for the CDR3 is TGTGCCAGCAGCTTTGGGACAGGGAAAAATCAGCCCCAGCATTTT.

Comments on this clone: A junction boundary mismatches the germline segment, possibly from a read error. The chain carries TRBV19 and TRBJ1-2, with 8 bases that match TRBD1. Germline values: CDR1 LNHDA, CDR2 SQIVND (reference sequence). The CDR3 extends over 15 amino acids. In DNA form, the CDR3 reads TGTGCCAGTAGTATCCCCTTTTACAGGGGGGGAGGTATCGCCTTC. Its protein product is CASSIPFYRGGGIAF.

The rearrangement uses TRBV7-2 and TRBJ2-1; 7 bases align to TRBD1. This CDR3 comprises 15 residues. V dropped 3 bases and J dropped 4; count of bases not matched to a gene: 6. CDR1 is SGHTA, CDR2 FQGNSA, per germline. DNA for the CDR3: TGTGCCAGCAGCTTGGGGGCAGGGGGATACAATGAGCAGTTCTTC. Translation: CASSLGAGGYNEQFF.

This clone was counted a few times. This chain uses TRBV6-5 with TRBJ1-2; D is perhaps TRBD1 (5 bases). Trimming pared 2 bases from V and 5 bases from J, leaving 9 bases between. CDR1 MNHEY and CDR2 SVGAGI come from the germline V gene. The CDR3 length is 13 residues. Here the CDR3 reads CASSYGGGYGYTF. In DNA, the CDR3 is TGTGCCAGCAGTTACGGGGGGGGGTATGGCTACACCTTC.

V and J are TRBV4-1 and TRBJ2-1; D possibly corresponds to TRBD2 (7 bases). Germline CDR1 MGHRA, CDR2 YSYEKL. V lost 7 bases and J 3 bases, leaving 16 bases between the germline ends. This CDR3 contains 15 residues. Written as DNA, the CDR3 is TGCGCCAGCACCGGACGGAGGGGGGGCTACAATGAGCAGTTCTTC. Protein sequence: CASTGRRGGYNEQFF.

This chain uses TRBV2 with TRBJ2-5; 8 positions agree with TRBD2. The CDR3 sequence is 13 residues long. The junction had 3 bases not matched to a gene; V was cut back by 8 bases and J by 1 base. Germline assignment: CDR1 SNHLY and CDR2 FYNNEI. The CDR3 sequence: CASEGLVQETQYF. The CDR3 DNA reads as TGTGCCAGCGAGGGACTAGTCCAAGAGACCCAGTACTTC.

V usage is TRBV10-2 and J usage is TRBJ2-3, with TRBD1 matching over 8 bases. The CDR3 is 14 residues long. The trim removed 7 bases at V and 6 bases at J, leaving 9 bases unmatched. Germline CDR1 and CDR2: WSHSY and SAAADI. This CDR3 reads CASNDRGSSDTQYF. Here the CDR3 DNA reads TGCGCCAGCAACGACAGGGGTTCTTCCGATACGCAGTATTTT.

The chain links TRBV4-2 to TRBJ1-1, with a weak D call TRBD1 (5 bases). The CDR3 has 18 amino acids. V lost 0 bases, J lost 2 bases, and 19 bases lay in between. The germline V gene has CDR1 LGHNA and CDR2 YNFKEQ. DNA for the CDR3: TGTGCCAGCAGCCAAGAAGGGGCTGTTGGGGGAGGCAACACTGAAGCTTTCTTT. Encoded protein: CASSQEGAVGGGNTEAFF.

This clone was seen only a few times. The chain employs TRBV4-1 and TRBJ1-1, with D perhaps TRBD1 (6 bases). The V end was cut by 1 base, the J end by 1 base, with 7 bases between. Germline-derived CDR1 and CDR2 are MGHRA and YSYEKL. The CDR3 is 14 amino acids. The CDR3 region has the DNA TGCGCCAGCAGCCAAGGACAGGAGAACACTGAAGCTTTCTTT. Translated, it gives CASSQGQENTEAFF.

The chain is built from TRBV19 and TRBJ1-6, with 7 nucleotides matching TRBD1. Germline CDR1 is LNHDA and CDR2 is SQIVND (reference sequence). V gave up 6 bases and J gave up 2 bases; unmatched junction bases: 10. The CDR3 totals 17 residues. The CDR3 region has the DNA TGTGCCAGTAGCCCTACTTTTGACAGGGCCTATAATTCACCCCTCCACTTT. Encoded protein: CASSPTFDRAYNSPLHF.

The rearrangement uses TRBV29-1 and TRBJ2-1, with D tentatively TRBD2 (5 bases). Trimming removed 8 bases at V and 4 bases at J, with 15 bases between. CDR3 length equals 13 residues. CDR1 is SQVTM and CDR2 is ANQGSEA in the germline V gene. As DNA, the CDR3 is TGCAGCTCTCGGGGTGGGTGGTACAATGAGCAGTTCTTC. It is translated as CSSRGGWYNEQFF.

The genes are TRBV9 and TRBJ2-1; 10 nucleotides line up with TRBD1. Trimming removed 2 bases from V and 7 bases from J; junction bases left unmatched: 3. Germline assignment: CDR1 SGDLS and CDR2 YYNGEE. The length of the CDR3 is 14 residues. The chain's CDR3 is CASSVGQGMNEQFF. DNA of the CDR3: TGTGCCAGCAGCGTGGGACAGGGGATGAATGAGCAGTTCTTC.

The V call is TRBV27, the J call TRBJ1-6, with TRBD1 matching over 9 bases. The CDR3 contains 13 residues. In germline, CDR1 is MNHEY, CDR2 SMNVEV (reference sequence). V was pared by 8 bases and J by 9 bases, with 5 bases of the junction left unmatched. The CDR3 is CASGQGFFSPLHF. The CDR3 DNA sequence: TGTGCCAGCGGACAGGGGTTTTTTTCACCCCTCCACTTT.

The chain uses TRBV4-2 and TRBJ2-3; perhaps TRBD1 as D (6 bases). Germline assignment: CDR1 LGHNA and CDR2 YNFKEQ. Trimming stripped 3 bases from V and 2 bases from J, with 24 bases between. The CDR3 length is 19 residues. CDR3 sequence: CASSQTGGRTVDATDTQYF. The CDR3 nucleotides read TGTGCCAGCAGCCAGACTGGGGGCAGGACAGTTGATGCCACAGATACGCAGTATTTT.

The chain couples TRBV28 to TRBJ1-4; D is perhaps TRBD1 (5 bases). The CDR3 runs 11 residues. Trimming shortened V by 5 bases and J by 14 bases, and 12 bases separated the two germline ends. Germline V gives CDR1 MDHEN, CDR2 SYDVKM. The CDR3 sequence: CASSPAGPLFF. CDR3 in DNA: TGTGCCAGCAGTCCGGCGGGACCTCTGTTTTTT.

This rearrangement joins TRBV6-6 to TRBJ1-2; D uncertain. The germline V gene has CDR1 MNHNY and CDR2 SVGAGI (reference sequence). Trimming shortened V by 6 bases and J by 7 bases, and 12 bases separated the two germline ends. This CDR3 is built from 12 residues. CDR3 DNA sequence: TGTGCCAGCAGCCTCCAAATAGCTGGCTACACCTTC. It yields the protein CASSLQIAGYTF.

This sequence joins TRBV5-6 and TRBJ2-1, with D tentatively TRBD2 (6 bases). This CDR3 has 17 amino acids. The germline V gene has CDR1 SGHDT and CDR2 YYEEEE. Trimming removed 4 bases at V and 7 bases at J, with 24 bases between. The CDR3 protein is CASSAPKTSPPWNEQFF. In nucleotides, the CDR3 is TGTGCCAGCAGCGCACCTAAGACTAGTCCCCCCTGGAATGAGCAGTTCTTC.

As regards this clone: At one of its ends the junction is not consistent with the germline gene, which may arise from a read error. The V and J genes are TRBV2 and TRBJ1-4; weak D call: TRBD1 (6 bases). CDR1 and CDR2 from the germline V gene are SNHLY and FYNNEI. The CDR3 has 13 amino acids. CDR3 DNA: TGTGCCAGCACTGAACGGACAGTGGAAAAACTGTTTTTT. Its protein is CASTERTVEKLFF.

The chain uses TRBV2 and TRBJ1-2; D possibly corresponds to TRBD1 (6 bases). CDR3 size: 15 residues. Trimming stripped 0 bases from V and 8 bases from J, with 16 bases between. Looked up from germline, CDR1 is SNHLY and CDR2 is FYNNEI. The CDR3 DNA is TGTGCCAGCAGTGAAGCGAGAAGAACAGGGAGCGGCTACACCTTC. Protein: CASSEARRTGSGYTF.

V and J are TRBV11-3 and TRBJ2-3, with 8 bases that match TRBD1. The CDR3 spans 17 residues. CDR1 and CDR2 (germline): SGHNT, YENEEA. Trimming cost V 4 bases and J 3 bases; bases outside gene matches: 12. The CDR3: CASSSDAGTGETDTQYF. The CDR3 DNA sequence: TGTGCCAGCAGCTCAGATGCCGGGACAGGTGAAACAGATACGCAGTATTTT. Based on the CDR3 plus reference TRBV11-3 and TRBJ2-3, the full variable domain is EAGVVQSPRYKIIEKKQPVAFWCNPISGHNTLYWYLQNLGQGPELLIRYENEEAVDDSQLPKDRFSAERLKGVDSTLKIQPAELGDSAVYLCASSSDAGTGETDTQYFGPGTRLTVL.

J is TRBJ1-3 and V is TRBV19; possible D gene TRBD1, 6 bases. Germline V gene data show CDR1 as LNHDA and CDR2 as SQIVND (reference sequence). The ends were cut back, 3 bases at V and 7 bases at J, with 10 bases in the middle. This CDR3 region has 13 residues. CDR3 in amino acids: CASSMGQGNTIYF. The CDR3 nucleotides are TGTGCCAGTAGTATGGGCCAGGGGAACACCATATATTTT.

The rearrangement joins TRBV2 to TRBJ1-5; the D gene is possibly TRBD1 (5 bases). The CDR3 is 15 amino acids. Germline lookup yields CDR1 SNHLY and CDR2 FYNNEI. V gave up 2 bases and J gave up 4 bases, with 12 bases separating them. CDR3 in amino acids: CASSEFLQENQPQHF. The DNA of the CDR3 is TGTGCCAGCAGTGAATTTCTACAGGAGAATCAGCCCCAGCATTTT.